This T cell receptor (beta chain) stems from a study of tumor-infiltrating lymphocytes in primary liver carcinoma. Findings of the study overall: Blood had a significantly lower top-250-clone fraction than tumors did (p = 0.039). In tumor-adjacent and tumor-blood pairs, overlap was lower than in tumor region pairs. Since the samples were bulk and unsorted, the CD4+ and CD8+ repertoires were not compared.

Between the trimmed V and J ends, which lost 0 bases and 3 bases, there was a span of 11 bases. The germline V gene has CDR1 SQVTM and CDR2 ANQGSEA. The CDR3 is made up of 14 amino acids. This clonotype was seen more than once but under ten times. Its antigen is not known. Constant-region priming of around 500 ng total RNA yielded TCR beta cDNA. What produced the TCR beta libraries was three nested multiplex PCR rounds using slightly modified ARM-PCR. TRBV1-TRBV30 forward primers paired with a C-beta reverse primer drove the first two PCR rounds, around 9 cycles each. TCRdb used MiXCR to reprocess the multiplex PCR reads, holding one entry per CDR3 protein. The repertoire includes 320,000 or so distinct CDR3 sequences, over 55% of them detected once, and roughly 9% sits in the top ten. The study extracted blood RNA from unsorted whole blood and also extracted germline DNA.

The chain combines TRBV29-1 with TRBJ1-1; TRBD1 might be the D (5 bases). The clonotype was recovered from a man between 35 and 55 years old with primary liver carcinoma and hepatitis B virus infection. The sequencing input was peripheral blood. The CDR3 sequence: CSVEDVGTDTEAFF. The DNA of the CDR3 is TGCAGCGTTGAAGATGTAGGGACGGACACTGAAGCTTTCTTT.